This is a list of T cell receptor beta chains from one sample in a study of tumor and adjacent non-tumor tissue in lung cancer. TCRdb passed the multiplex PCR reads through MiXCR, listing each CDR3 protein once. The sample shows about 77,000 distinct CDR3 sequences, around 76% of them seen only once. The sequenced sample consisted of distant non-tumor lung tissue. The receptors stem from a man aged 65-85 years with non-small cell lung cancer. Both conserved end residues are part of each CDR3.

v_gene: TRBV5-1; j_gene: TRBJ1-1; CDR3aa: CASGFREATETFF
v_gene: TRBV25-1; j_gene: TRBJ2-7; CDR3aa: CASSRTRVLSYEQYF
v_gene: TRBV4-3; j_gene: TRBJ2-7; CDR3aa: CASSQARNSKELEGGSYEQYF
v_gene: TRBV20-1; j_gene: TRBJ2-7; CDR3aa: CSANGGGAYEQYF
v_gene: TRBV12-3/TRBV12-4; j_gene: TRBJ1-6; CDR3aa: CASNLGGFNSPIHF
v_gene: TRBV7-2; j_gene: TRBJ2-7; CDR3aa: CASSFDRGFGYEQYF
v_gene: TRBV5-4; j_gene: TRBJ2-1; CDR3aa: CASSLRTSGRTPSYNEQLF
v_gene: TRBV28; j_gene: TRBJ1-5; CDR3aa: CASWKLTQPQHF
v_gene: TRBV10-3; j_gene: TRBJ2-7; CDR3aa: CAISRDSTYDQYF
v_gene: TRBV11-2; j_gene: TRBJ2-1; CDR3aa: CASSLQSYNELFF
v_gene: TRBV10-2; j_gene: TRBJ2-3; CDR3aa: CASSLLFSPDMQYF
v_gene: TRBV5-6; j_gene: TRBJ2-7; CDR3aa: CASSLGFRGLYEQYF
v_gene: TRBV4-1; j_gene: TRBJ1-4; CDR3aa: CASSQIRGQGSEKLLF
v_gene: TRBV4-2; j_gene: TRBJ2-3; CDR3aa: CASWRGGVTDTLYF
v_gene: TRBV11-2; j_gene: TRBJ2-5; CDR3aa: CASIPGTVGQQTQYF
v_gene: TRBV12-3/TRBV12-4; j_gene: TRBJ2-7; CDR3aa: CASSLGGGTHEQYF
v_gene: TRBV28; j_gene: TRBJ2-3; CDR3aa: CASSFSRGRGTDTLYF